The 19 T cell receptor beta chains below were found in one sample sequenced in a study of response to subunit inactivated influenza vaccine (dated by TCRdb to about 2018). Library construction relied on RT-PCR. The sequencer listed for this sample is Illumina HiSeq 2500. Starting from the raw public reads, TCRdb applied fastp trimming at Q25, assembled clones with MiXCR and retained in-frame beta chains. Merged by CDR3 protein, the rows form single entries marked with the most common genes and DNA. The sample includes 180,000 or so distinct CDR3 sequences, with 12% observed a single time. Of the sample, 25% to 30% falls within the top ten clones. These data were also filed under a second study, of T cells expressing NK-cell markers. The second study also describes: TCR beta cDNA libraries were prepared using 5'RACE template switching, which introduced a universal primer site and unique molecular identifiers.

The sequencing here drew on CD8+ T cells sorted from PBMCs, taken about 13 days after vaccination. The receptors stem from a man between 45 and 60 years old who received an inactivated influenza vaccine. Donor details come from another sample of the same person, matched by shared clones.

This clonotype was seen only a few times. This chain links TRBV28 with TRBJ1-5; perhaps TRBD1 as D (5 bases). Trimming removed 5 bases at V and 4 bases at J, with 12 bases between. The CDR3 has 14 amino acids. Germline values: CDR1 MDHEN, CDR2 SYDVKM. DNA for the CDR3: TGTGCCAGCAGTGCAGGGTTTACAAATCAGCCCCAGCATTTT. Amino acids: CASSAGFTNQPQHF. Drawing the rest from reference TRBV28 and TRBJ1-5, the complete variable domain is DVKVTQSSRYLVKRTGEKVFLECVQDMDHENMFWYRQDPGLGLRLIYFSYDVKMKEKGDIPEGYSVSREKKERFSLILESASTNQTSMYLCASSAGFTNQPQHFGDGTRLSIL.

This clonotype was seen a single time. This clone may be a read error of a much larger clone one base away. CDR3 residues: CASSQVTGDTGELFF. In nucleotides, the CDR3 is TGCGCCAGCAGCCAAGTTACGGGGGACACCGGGGAGCTGTTTTTT. The genes are TRBV4-3 and TRBJ2-2; the D gene is possibly TRBD2 (6 bases). CDR3 length: 15 residues. V lost 1 base and J lost 3, with 9 bases in between. Germline V gene lookup returns CDR1 LGHNA and CDR2 YSLEER.

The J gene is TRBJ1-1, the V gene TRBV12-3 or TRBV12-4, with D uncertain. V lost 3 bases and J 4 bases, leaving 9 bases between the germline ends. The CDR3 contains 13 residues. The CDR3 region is CASSFLTLTEAFF. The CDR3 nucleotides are TGTGCCAGCAGTTTTCTTACCCTCACTGAAGCTTTCTTT.

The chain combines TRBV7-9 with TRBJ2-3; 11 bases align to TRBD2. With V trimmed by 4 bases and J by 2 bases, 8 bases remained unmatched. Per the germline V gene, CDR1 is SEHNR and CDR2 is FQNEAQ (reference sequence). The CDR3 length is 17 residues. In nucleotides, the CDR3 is TGTGCCAGCAGCTCGATACTAGCGGGGGCTTTCACAGATACGCAGTATTTT. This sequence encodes CASSSILAGAFTDTQYF.

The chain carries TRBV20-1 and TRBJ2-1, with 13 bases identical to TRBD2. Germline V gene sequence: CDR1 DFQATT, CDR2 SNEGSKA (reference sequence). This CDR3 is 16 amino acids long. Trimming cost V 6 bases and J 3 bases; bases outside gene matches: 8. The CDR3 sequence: CSAPGTSGTFYNEQFF. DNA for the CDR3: TGCAGTGCCCCGGGGACTAGCGGGACATTCTACAATGAGCAGTTCTTC.

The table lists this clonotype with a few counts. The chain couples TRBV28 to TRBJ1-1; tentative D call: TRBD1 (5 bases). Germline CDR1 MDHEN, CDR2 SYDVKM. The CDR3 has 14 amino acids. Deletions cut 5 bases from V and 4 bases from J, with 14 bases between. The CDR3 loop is CASSMGRGVTEAFF. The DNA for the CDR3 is TGTGCCAGCAGTATGGGCAGAGGGGTCACTGAAGCTTTCTTT. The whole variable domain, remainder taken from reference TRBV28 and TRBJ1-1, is DVKVTQSSRYLVKRTGEKVFLECVQDMDHENMFWYRQDPGLGLRLIYFSYDVKMKEKGDIPEGYSVSREKKERFSLILESASTNQTSMYLCASSMGRGVTEAFFGQGTRLTVV.

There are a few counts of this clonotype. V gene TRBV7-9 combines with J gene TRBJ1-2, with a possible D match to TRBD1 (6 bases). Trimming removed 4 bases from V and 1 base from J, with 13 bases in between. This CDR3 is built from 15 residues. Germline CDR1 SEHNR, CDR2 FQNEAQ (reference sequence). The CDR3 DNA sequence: TGTGCCAGCAGCTCCGCGCCACAGGGTAACTATGGCTACACCTTC. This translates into CASSSAPQGNYGYTF.

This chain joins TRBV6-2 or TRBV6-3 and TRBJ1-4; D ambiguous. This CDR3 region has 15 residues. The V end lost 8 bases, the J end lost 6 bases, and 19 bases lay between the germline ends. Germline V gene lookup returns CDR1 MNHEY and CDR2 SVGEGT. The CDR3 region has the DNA TGTGCCAGCCGAAATCGACCCGGGCCGTATGAAAAACTGTTTTTT. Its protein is CASRNRPGPYEKLFF.

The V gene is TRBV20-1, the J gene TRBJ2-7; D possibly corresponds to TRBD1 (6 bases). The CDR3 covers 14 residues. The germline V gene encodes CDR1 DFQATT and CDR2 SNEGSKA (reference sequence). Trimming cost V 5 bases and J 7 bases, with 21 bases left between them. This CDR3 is CSARSRDTFPEQYF. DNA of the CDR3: TGCAGTGCTCGAAGCCGGGACACCTTCCCGGAGCAGTACTTC.

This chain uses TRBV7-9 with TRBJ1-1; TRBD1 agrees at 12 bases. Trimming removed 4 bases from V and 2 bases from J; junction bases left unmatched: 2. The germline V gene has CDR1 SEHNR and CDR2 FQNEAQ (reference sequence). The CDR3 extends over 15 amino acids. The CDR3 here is CASSSGQGANTEAFF. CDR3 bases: TGTGCCAGCAGCTCGGGACAGGGGGCAAACACTGAAGCTTTCTTT.

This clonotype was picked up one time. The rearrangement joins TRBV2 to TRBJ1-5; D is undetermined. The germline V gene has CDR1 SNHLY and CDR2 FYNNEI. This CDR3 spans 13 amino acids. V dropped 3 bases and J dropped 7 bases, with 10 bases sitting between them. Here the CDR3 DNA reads TGTGCCAGCAGTGACGGCTCGGGGCAGCCCCAGCATTTT. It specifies CASSDGSGQPQHF. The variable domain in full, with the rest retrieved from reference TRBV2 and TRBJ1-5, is EPEVTQTPSHQVTQMGQEVILRCVPISNHLYFYWYRQILGQKVEFLVSFYNNEISEKSEIFDDQFSVERPDGSNFTLKIRSTKLEDSAMYFCASSDGSGQPQHFGDGTRLSIL.

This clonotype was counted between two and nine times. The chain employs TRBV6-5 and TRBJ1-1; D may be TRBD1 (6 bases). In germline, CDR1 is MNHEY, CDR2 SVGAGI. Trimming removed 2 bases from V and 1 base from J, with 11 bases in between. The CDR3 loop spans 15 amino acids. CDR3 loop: CASSYSTTGNTEAFF. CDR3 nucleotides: TGTGCCAGCAGTTACAGTACGACAGGGAACACTGAAGCTTTCTTT.

CDR3 in amino acids: CASSVGLIEQYF. For the CDR3, the DNA is TGTGCCAGCAGCGTGGGGTTGATCGAGCAGTACTTC. J is TRBJ2-7 and V is TRBV7-9; D unclear. The CDR3 runs 12 residues. Germline V lookup: CDR1 SEHNR, CDR2 FQNEAQ (reference sequence). The germline V and J ends were trimmed by 5 bases and 6 bases, with 11 bases remaining between them.

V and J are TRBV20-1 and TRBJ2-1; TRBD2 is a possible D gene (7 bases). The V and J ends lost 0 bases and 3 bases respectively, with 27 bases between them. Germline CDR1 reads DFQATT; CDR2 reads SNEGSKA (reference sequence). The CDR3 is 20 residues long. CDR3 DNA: TGCAGTGCTAGAGATCAGCTCTTGGGAACAGGGACTAACTACTACAATGAGCAGTTCTTC. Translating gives CSARDQLLGTGTNYYNEQFF.

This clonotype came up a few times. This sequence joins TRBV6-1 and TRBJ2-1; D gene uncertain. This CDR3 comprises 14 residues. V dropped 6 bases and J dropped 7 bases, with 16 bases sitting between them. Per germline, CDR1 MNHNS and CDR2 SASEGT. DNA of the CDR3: TGTGCCAGCAGACCCTCAGCTTTAATAAATGAGCAGTTCTTC. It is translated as CASRPSALINEQFF.

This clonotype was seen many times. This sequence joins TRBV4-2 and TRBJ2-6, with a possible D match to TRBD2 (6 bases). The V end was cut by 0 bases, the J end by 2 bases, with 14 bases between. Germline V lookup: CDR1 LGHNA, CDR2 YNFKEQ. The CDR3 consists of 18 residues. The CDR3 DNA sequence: TGTGCCAGCAGCCAAGATGGGACTCAGAGCACTGGGGCCAACGTCCTGACTTTC. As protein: CASSQDGTQSTGANVLTF.

This CDR3 is CASSLTGGANTEAFF. The CDR3 DNA is TGTGCCAGCAGCTTGACAGGGGGAGCGAACACTGAAGCTTTCTTT. The chain combines TRBV11-1 with TRBJ1-1; 9 bases are a match to TRBD1. Germline V gene data show CDR1 as SGHAT and CDR2 as FQDESV (reference sequence). This CDR3 has 15 amino acids. Trimming at V came to 3 bases and at J to 1 base, leaving 3 bases not matched to a gene.

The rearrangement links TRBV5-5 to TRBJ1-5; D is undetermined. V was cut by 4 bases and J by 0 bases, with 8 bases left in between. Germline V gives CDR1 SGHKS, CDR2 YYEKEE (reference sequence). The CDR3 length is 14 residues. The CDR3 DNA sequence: TGTGCCAGCAGCCCGGACGTTAGCAATCAGCCCCAGCATTTT. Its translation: CASSPDVSNQPQHF.

Here the CDR3 DNA reads TGTGCCAGCAGTTACCTTGTTATTCGGGACAGGTACAATGAGCAGTTCTTC. Protein product: CASSYLVIRDRYNEQFF. The rearrangement uses TRBV6-2 or TRBV6-3 and TRBJ2-1; TRBD1 matches 8 bases. Germline V lookup: CDR1 MNHEY, CDR2 SVGEGT. V lost 2 bases, J lost 4 bases, and 10 bases stayed unmatched. The CDR3 spans 17 residues.